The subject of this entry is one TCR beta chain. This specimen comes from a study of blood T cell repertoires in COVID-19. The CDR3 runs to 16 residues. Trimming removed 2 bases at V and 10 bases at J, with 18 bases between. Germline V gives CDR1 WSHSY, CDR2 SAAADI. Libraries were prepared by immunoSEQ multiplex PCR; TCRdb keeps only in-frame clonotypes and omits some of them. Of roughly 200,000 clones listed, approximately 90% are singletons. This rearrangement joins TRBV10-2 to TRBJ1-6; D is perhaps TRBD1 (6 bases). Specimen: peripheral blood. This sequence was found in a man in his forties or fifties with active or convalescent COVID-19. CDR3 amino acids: CASSEQVELGGSPLHF. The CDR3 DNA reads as TGCGCCAGCAGTGAGCAAGTGGAGCTAGGGGGATCACCCCTCCACTTT.